Following are 8 T cell receptor beta chains from one sample sequenced in a study of cytomegalovirus exposure and HLA in healthy donors. With 60 Vbeta and 13 Jbeta primers, the PCR was carried out. Clones were read by immunoSEQ multiplex PCR, and TCRdb kept only the in-frame ones, dropping some. Altogether about 89,000 clones are present, about 85% being singletons, with the ten largest covering 3% to 4.5%. The sample taken for sequencing was PBMCs. The receptors come from a female donor in good health and CMV-seropositive.

The genes are TRBV5-1 and TRBJ1-2; 9 bases agree with TRBD1. J gave up 7 bases and V 1 base, and 11 bases lay outside the gene matches. The CDR3 has 16 amino acids. Germline V gives CDR1 SGHRS, CDR2 YFSETQ. Written as DNA, the CDR3 is TGCGCCAGCAGCTTGCGGCTACAGGGGGCTCTGGTTGGCTACACCTTC. This codes for CASSLRLQGALVGYTF.

This chain uses TRBV9 with TRBJ1-3; D perhaps matches TRBD1 (5 bases). Germline lookup yields CDR1 SGDLS and CDR2 YYNGEE. The V gene lost 0 bases and the J gene lost 0 bases, with 10 bases spanning the gap. This CDR3 is built from 16 residues. The CDR3 loop is CASSVAGRGSGNTIYF. The DNA of the CDR3 is TGTGCCAGCAGCGTAGCTGGGAGGGGCTCTGGAAACACCATATATTTT.

This clone showed up just once. The gene calls are TRBV29-1 and TRBJ1-3; possible D gene TRBD1, 6 bases. Germline CDR1 and CDR2: SQVTM and ANQGSEA. The V end was cut by 6 bases, the J end by 0 bases, with 9 bases between. The CDR3 totals 13 residues. The CDR3 sequence is CSVVTGSGNTIYF. For the CDR3, the DNA is TGCAGCGTGGTGACAGGCTCTGGAAACACCATATATTTT.

This chain connects TRBV10-3 to TRBJ1-3; the match to TRBD1 covers 8 bases. Germline V gene data show CDR1 as ENHRY and CDR2 as SYGVKD. The CDR3 covers 15 residues. Germline trimming cut 6 bases from V and 2 bases from J; bases unmatched to any gene: 6. This CDR3 is CAISGTGDTGNTIYF. DNA for the CDR3: TGTGCCATCAGCGGGACAGGCGACACTGGAAACACCATATATTTT.

The chain is built from TRBV10-3 and TRBJ1-1; the D is unclear. V lost 10 bases and J 4 bases, leaving 16 bases between the germline ends. In germline, CDR1 is ENHRY, CDR2 SYGVKD. This CDR3 has 13 residues. CDR3 in DNA: TGTGCCACCAAGGTGGGCGGACTCACTGAAGCTTTCTTT. As protein: CATKVGGLTEAFF.

This clone was picked up a small number of times. This chain connects TRBV7-2 to TRBJ2-7; D is unresolved. Trimming cost V 2 bases and J 0 bases, with 14 bases left between them. The germline V gene encodes CDR1 SGHTA and CDR2 FQGNSA. The CDR3 spans 16 residues. CDR3 DNA: TGTGCCAGCAGCTTAATGCTCCGGTCCTACTCCTACGAGCAGTACTTC. Protein product: CASSLMLRSYSYEQYF. The full variable domain, rest sourced from reference TRBV7-2 and TRBJ2-7, is GAGVSQSPSNKVTEKGKDVELRCDPISGHTALYWYRQSLGQGLEFLIYFQGNSAPDKSGLPSDRFSAERTGGSVSTLTIQRTQQEDSAVYLCASSLMLRSYSYEQYFGPGTRLTVT.

J is TRBJ1-4 and V is TRBV5-1; D is perhaps TRBD1 (6 bases). V shed 4 bases and J shed 8 bases, with 21 bases lying between them. The germline V gene encodes CDR1 SGHRS and CDR2 YFSETQ. CDR3 length: 16 residues. The CDR3 coding sequence is TGCGCCAGCAGCCCTGGTACTCAGGGGAATGGGGAAAAACTGTTTTTT. Translating it yields CASSPGTQGNGEKLFF.

The rearrangement uses TRBV7-9 and TRBJ2-2, with 7 nucleotides matching TRBD1. CDR3 length: 17 amino acids. Losses at the gene ends were 3 bases for V and 7 bases for J; bases not matched to a gene: 14. Germline V gene lookup returns CDR1 SEHNR and CDR2 FQNEAQ (reference sequence). DNA of the CDR3: TGTGCCAGCAGCTTCCCATCTTCGGGACAGTCATTCGGGGAGCTGTTTTTT. Its protein is CASSFPSSGQSFGELFF.